These 16 T cell receptor beta chains came from one sample sequenced in a study of T cells in Graves' hyperthyroidism and ophthalmopathy. Amplified TCR beta CDR3 regions came from RNA transcripts. TCR CDR3 underwent first-round RT-PCR with the HTBI primer set. One entry per CDR3 protein, called by TCRdb with MiXCR from the multiplex PCR reads. The sample lists hundreds of thousands of distinct CDR3 sequences, around 15% occurring once. Sequences were obtained from blood. These receptors were taken from a woman between 18 and 30 years old with Graves' hyperthyroidism.

As regards this clonotype: Being one base from a much bigger clone, this may be a read error. This CDR3 fails to terminate in the conserved phenylalanine or tryptophan, so it likely reflects a read error. The chain recombines TRBV11-2 with TRBJ2-1; a weak D match, TRBD2 (6 bases). This CDR3 has 19 residues. The germline gives CDR1 SGHAT, CDR2 FQNNGV. V lost 1 base and J lost 0, with 19 bases in between. The DNA of the CDR3 is TGTGCCAGCAGCTTAGGGTACGATTGGCGGGGCCTCTCCTACAATGAGCAGTTCCTC. This sequence encodes CASSLGYDWRGLSYNEQFL.

The chain recombines TRBV20-1 with TRBJ2-4; D may match TRBD1 or TRBD2 (5 bases each). V lost 5 bases and J lost 6, with 14 bases in between. Per germline, CDR1 DFQATT and CDR2 SNEGSKA (reference sequence). There are 13 residues in the CDR3. The CDR3 spells CSAPGTDLNIQYF. CDR3 in DNA: TGCAGTGCTCCCGGGACGGACTTAAACATTCAGTACTTC.

The rearrangement uses TRBV29-1 and TRBJ2-1, with 9 bases aligning to TRBD2. V shed 8 bases and J 7 bases; nucleotides not matched to a gene: 3. CDR3 length: 11 amino acids. Germline V gives CDR1 SQVTM, CDR2 ANQGSEA. The chain's CDR3 is CSCGGENEQFF. In DNA, the CDR3 is TGCAGCTGCGGGGGGGAAAATGAGCAGTTCTTC.

This clonotype was seen a few times. J is TRBJ1-1 and V is TRBV6-5, with 8 bases lining up with TRBD1. The germline V gene has CDR1 MNHEY and CDR2 SVGAGI. Losses at the gene ends were 1 base for V and 1 base for J; bases not matched to a gene: 2. The CDR3 sequence is 15 residues long. The CDR3 loop reads CASSYLGQENTEAFF. CDR3 sequence (DNA): TGTGCCAGCAGTTACTTGGGACAGGAGAACACTGAAGCTTTCTTT.

The rearrangement joins TRBV6-2 or TRBV6-3 to TRBJ2-7; a possible D gene is TRBD2 (5 bases). The ends were cut back, 5 bases at V and 5 bases at J, with 22 bases in the middle. There are 16 residues in the CDR3. Germline CDR1 is MNHEY and CDR2 is SVGEGT. The DNA of the CDR3 is TGTGCCAGCAGTCGTAGGGAGAGAGCAACGGTCAACGAGCAGTACTTC. Protein: CASSRRERATVNEQYF.

This clonotype was seen a handful of times. The J gene is TRBJ2-5, the V gene TRBV20-1; D not resolved. Per the germline V gene, CDR1 is DFQATT and CDR2 is SNEGSKA (reference sequence). V was shortened by 0 bases and J by 2 bases, with 10 bases between the two germline ends. The CDR3 loop spans 14 amino acids. CDR3 region: CSARDLADQETQYF. The CDR3 nucleotides read TGCAGTGCTAGAGATCTTGCTGATCAAGAGACCCAGTACTTC.

This clonotype has a count of ten or more. J is TRBJ2-7 and V is TRBV30; D remains unclear. The CDR3 has 13 amino acids. V was cut by 5 bases and J by 0 bases, with 11 bases left in between. The germline V gene has CDR1 GTSNPN and CDR2 SVGIG (reference sequence). This CDR3 is CAWFPESSYEQYF. Here the CDR3 DNA reads TGTGCCTGGTTTCCCGAGAGCTCCTACGAGCAGTACTTC.

The chain employs TRBV4-1 and TRBJ2-2; 7 nucleotides match TRBD2. CDR1 and CDR2 (germline): MGHRA, YSYEKL. This CDR3 has 16 amino acids. Trimming at V came to 0 bases and at J to 6 bases, leaving 7 bases not matched to a gene. Here the CDR3 reads CASSQDRGGSAGELFF. The CDR3 nucleotides read TGCGCCAGCAGCCAAGACCGCGGGGGTAGTGCCGGGGAGCTGTTTTTT.

The rearrangement uses TRBV11-3 and TRBJ2-1; 10 nucleotides agree with TRBD2. The CDR3 contains 15 residues. Germline loops: CDR1 SGHNT, CDR2 YENEEA. V shed 8 bases and J 7 bases; nucleotides not matched to a gene: 11. The DNA for the CDR3 is TGTGCCAGCCAAAAAACTAGCGGGATTATGAATGAGCAGTTCTTC. Its translation: CASQKTSGIMNEQFF.

This clonotype was found a few times. V gene TRBV18 combines with J gene TRBJ2-5; no definite D call. Trimming pared 3 bases from V and 3 bases from J, leaving 17 bases between. Germline V CDR1 and CDR2: KGHSH, LQKENI. The CDR3 is 16 residues long. The CDR3 spells CASSPSPTTVKETQYF. The CDR3 DNA reads as TGTGCCAGCTCACCCTCTCCGACGACGGTTAAAGAGACCCAGTACTTC.

This clonotype came up many times. J is TRBJ2-1 and V is TRBV7-2; D perhaps matches TRBD2 (7 bases). V was pared by 4 bases and J by 4 bases, with 17 bases between. The length of the CDR3 is 16 residues. Germline V lookup: CDR1 SGHTA, CDR2 FQGNSA. The CDR3 protein is CASSSRGGGAYNEQFF. The CDR3 DNA sequence: TGTGCCAGCAGCTCTAGAGGGGGAGGGGCATACAATGAGCAGTTCTTC. Full variable domain (outside the CDR3, taken from reference TRBV7-2 and TRBJ2-1): GAGVSQSPSNKVTEKGKDVELRCDPISGHTALYWYRQSLGQGLEFLIYFQGNSAPDKSGLPSDRFSAERTGGSVSTLTIQRTQQEDSAVYLCASSSRGGGAYNEQFFGPGTRLTVL.

This clonotype was observed many times. The chain recombines TRBV11-3 with TRBJ2-7, with D maybe TRBD1 (5 bases). Germline CDR1 reads SGHNT; CDR2 reads YENEEA. Deletions cut 5 bases from V and 3 bases from J, with 8 bases between. The CDR3 contains 12 residues. Written as DNA, the CDR3 is TGTGCCAGCAGCCATACAGGCTACGAGCAGTACTTC. It yields the protein CASSHTGYEQYF. Based on the CDR3 plus reference TRBV11-3 and TRBJ2-7, the full variable domain is EAGVVQSPRYKIIEKKQPVAFWCNPISGHNTLYWYLQNLGQGPELLIRYENEEAVDDSQLPKDRFSAERLKGVDSTLKIQPAELGDSAVYLCASSHTGYEQYFGPGTRLTVT.

V usage is TRBV14 and J usage is TRBJ2-3; TRBD2 aligns across 10 bases. The V gene's germline CDR1 is SGHDN and CDR2 FVKESK. V trimming: 0 bases; J trimming: 4 bases; junction bases outside the gene matches: 13. This CDR3 comprises 19 residues. DNA of the CDR3: TGTGCCAGCAGCCAAGAAGTTGCGGCTAGCGGGAGTGAGGCAGATACGCAGTATTTT. Translated, it gives CASSQEVAASGSEADTQYF.

This clonotype was recorded at least ten times. The chain employs TRBV6-1 and TRBJ1-6, with D perhaps matching TRBD1 (6 bases). The CDR3 consists of 16 residues. Germline loops: CDR1 MNHNS, CDR2 SASEGT. With 5 bases removed from V and 10 bases from J, the gap between germline ends came to 21 bases. The CDR3 protein is CASSYRDIEASSPLHF. The CDR3 DNA reads TGTGCCAGCAGTTACCGGGACATTGAGGCTTCCTCACCCCTCCACTTT.

Ten or more counts support this clonotype. The chain joins TRBV11-2 to TRBJ1-4; a weak D match, TRBD1 (5 bases). Trimming took off 6 bases at V and 1 base at J, with 12 bases between the two ends. The CDR3 sequence is 15 residues long. The germline CDR1 and CDR2 sequences are SGHAT and FQNNGV. CDR3 in DNA: TGTGCCAGCAGGGCATTCGGGGGAACTAATGAAAAACTGTTTTTT. Protein product: CASRAFGGTNEKLFF.

The chain joins TRBV28 to TRBJ2-3, with D possibly matching TRBD2 (5 bases). The V end was cut by 6 bases, the J end by 1 base, with 17 bases between. Germline CDR1 MDHEN, CDR2 SYDVKM. This CDR3 is built from 16 residues. The CDR3 sequence: CASRPRIGAGTDTQYF. In DNA, the CDR3 is TGTGCCAGCAGGCCCAGGATCGGAGCGGGCACAGATACGCAGTATTTT.